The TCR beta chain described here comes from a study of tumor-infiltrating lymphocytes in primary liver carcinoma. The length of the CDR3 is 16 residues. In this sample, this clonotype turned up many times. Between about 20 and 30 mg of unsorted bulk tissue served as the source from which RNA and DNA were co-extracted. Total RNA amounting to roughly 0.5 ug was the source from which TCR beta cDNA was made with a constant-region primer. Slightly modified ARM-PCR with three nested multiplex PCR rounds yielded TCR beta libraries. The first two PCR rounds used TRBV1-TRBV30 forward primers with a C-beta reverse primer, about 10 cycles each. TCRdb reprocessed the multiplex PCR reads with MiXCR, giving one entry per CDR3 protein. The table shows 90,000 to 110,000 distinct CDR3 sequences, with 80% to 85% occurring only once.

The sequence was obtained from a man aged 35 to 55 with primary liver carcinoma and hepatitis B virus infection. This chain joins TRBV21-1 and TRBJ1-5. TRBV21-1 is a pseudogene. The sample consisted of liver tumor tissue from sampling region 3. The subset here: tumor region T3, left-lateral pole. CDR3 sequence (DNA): TGTGCCAGCAGCAAAGGGCCCCGGGGCTCAAATCAGCCCCAGCATTTT. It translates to CASSKGPRGSNQPQHF.